A selection of T cell receptor beta chains follows, all from one sample in a study of Graves' ophthalmopathy and Graves' hyperthyroidism. TCRdb re-called the multiplex PCR reads with MiXCR, one entry per CDR3 protein. In the table there are about 170,000 distinct CDR3 sequences, approximately 40% of which are singletons. Sequencing was performed on peripheral blood. These receptors were collected from a woman aged 40 to 50 with Graves' ophthalmopathy. Both conserved end residues are part of each CDR3. Each record gives: V gene, clone size, CDR3 protein. Size is stated for part of the rows, as once, few or many counts, or as a class when the clone is expanded.

v_gene: TRBV12-3/TRBV12-4
abundance: few
CDR3aa: CASSHRYRGVGYEQYF

v_gene: TRBV3-1
abundance: many
CDR3aa: CASSRIGGYTF

v_gene: TRBV15
abundance: many
CDR3aa: CATSRWGQTDEQYF

v_gene: TRBV12-3/TRBV12-4
abundance: many
CDR3aa: CASRQAGTDNSPLHF

v_gene: TRBV12-3/TRBV12-4
abundance: .
CDR3aa: CASSLEGQQRSYEQYF

v_gene: TRBV2
abundance: many
CDR3aa: CASRVDRSTEAFF

v_gene: TRBV5-6
abundance: many
CDR3aa: CASSQSRLAGVGYEQYF

v_gene: TRBV30
abundance: many
CDR3aa: CAWSMGQGALDEQFF

v_gene: TRBV11-2
abundance: .
CDR3aa: CASSLAGGRQETQYF

v_gene: TRBV11-2
abundance: .
CDR3aa: CASSLVRAGRYEQYF

v_gene: TRBV5-1
abundance: .
CDR3aa: CASSQDRYGYTF

v_gene: TRBV12-3/TRBV12-4
abundance: many
CDR3aa: CASRSEQGMNNQPQHF

v_gene: TRBV27
abundance: many
CDR3aa: CASSLTVDYGYTF

v_gene: TRBV12-3/TRBV12-4
abundance: many
CDR3aa: CASSLVAGELFF

v_gene: TRBV28
abundance: once
CDR3aa: CASSRGGLNTEAFF

v_gene: TRBV7-8
abundance: .
CDR3aa: CASSLGEVSYEQYF

v_gene: TRBV6-2/TRBV6-3
abundance: .
CDR3aa: CASVLDSATYGYTF

v_gene: TRBV11-3
abundance: .
CDR3aa: CASSLAQKGNYEQYF

v_gene: TRBV11-2
abundance: .
CDR3aa: CASSLNRAGGQPQHF

v_gene: TRBV6-1
abundance: many
CDR3aa: CASSEERADNQPQHF

v_gene: TRBV6-1
abundance: .
CDR3aa: CASSQEAGSFTEAFF

v_gene: TRBV6-2/TRBV6-3
abundance: many
CDR3aa: CASSPRGLAGRNYEQYF

v_gene: TRBV29-1
abundance: many
CDR3aa: CSVLPLRGNYGYTF

v_gene: TRBV4-1
abundance: many
CDR3aa: CASSQDEYEQYF

v_gene: TRBV28
abundance: .
CDR3aa: CASKRGESTDTQYF

v_gene: TRBV6-5
abundance: many
CDR3aa: CASSYSYDNSPLHF

v_gene: TRBV20-1
abundance: .
CDR3aa: CSARLDRVETQYF

v_gene: TRBV5-1
abundance: many
CDR3aa: CASSLGQASGEQYF

v_gene: TRBV7-2
abundance: .
CDR3aa: CASSSRHGAFF

v_gene: TRBV6-1
abundance: .
CDR3aa: CASRRSGDYEQYF

v_gene: TRBV28
abundance: many
CDR3aa: CASSSGLRGYTF

v_gene: TRBV6-2/TRBV6-3
abundance: .
CDR3aa: CASSYSNPGLAGSYEQYF

v_gene: TRBV5-1
abundance: many
CDR3aa: CASSRDRSNTGELFF

v_gene: TRBV6-2/TRBV6-3
abundance: many
CDR3aa: CASSADFGYTF

v_gene: TRBV6-2/TRBV6-3
abundance: many
CDR3aa: CASRQGYEQYF

v_gene: TRBV15
abundance: many
CDR3aa: CATSRSDGRGYTF

v_gene: TRBV6-1
abundance: few
CDR3aa: CASSPRGTQYF

v_gene: TRBV19
abundance: .
CDR3aa: CASSLGQGTNSPLHF

v_gene: TRBV6-5
abundance: many
CDR3aa: CASSRDRGSHEQYF

v_gene: TRBV6-9
abundance: .
CDR3aa: CASSFTQNYGYTF

v_gene: TRBV28
abundance: many
CDR3aa: CASSLRGQLAKNIQYF

v_gene: TRBV30
abundance: .
CDR3aa: CAWSHRYAKNIQYF

v_gene: TRBV29-1
abundance: .
CDR3aa: CSVLTGRDTGELFF

v_gene: TRBV6-1
abundance: many
CDR3aa: CASSASIGGAKETQYF

v_gene: TRBV12-3/TRBV12-4
abundance: many
CDR3aa: CASSKTGATYF

v_gene: TRBV6-5
abundance: .
CDR3aa: CASSYTEATEAFF

v_gene: TRBV12-3/TRBV12-4
abundance: many
CDR3aa: CASNLAGGNEQYF

v_gene: TRBV6-2/TRBV6-3
abundance: many
CDR3aa: CASSLAGDPTYEQYF

v_gene: TRBV19
abundance: many
CDR3aa: CASSIGSETQYF

v_gene: TRBV6-1
abundance: .
CDR3aa: CASSEDPVGQGSKNIQYF

v_gene: TRBV27
abundance: few
CDR3aa: CASSSQPGLRLGYTF

v_gene: TRBV20-1
abundance: many
CDR3aa: CSAREERGRWEQYF

v_gene: TRBV7-3
abundance: .
CDR3aa: CASSSRHRGEAFF